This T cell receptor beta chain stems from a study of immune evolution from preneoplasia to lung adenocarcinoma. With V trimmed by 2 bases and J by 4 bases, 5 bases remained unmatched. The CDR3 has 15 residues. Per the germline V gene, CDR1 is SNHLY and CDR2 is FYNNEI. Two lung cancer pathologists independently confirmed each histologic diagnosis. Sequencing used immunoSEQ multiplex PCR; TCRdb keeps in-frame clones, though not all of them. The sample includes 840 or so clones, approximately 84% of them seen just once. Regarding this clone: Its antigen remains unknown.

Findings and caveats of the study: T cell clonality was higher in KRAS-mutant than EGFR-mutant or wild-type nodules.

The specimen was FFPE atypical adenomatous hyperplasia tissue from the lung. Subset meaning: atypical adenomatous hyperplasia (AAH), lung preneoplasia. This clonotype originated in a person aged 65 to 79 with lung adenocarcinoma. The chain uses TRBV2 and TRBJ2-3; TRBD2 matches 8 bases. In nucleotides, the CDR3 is TGTGCCAGCAGTGAACGGCGGGGGGCCCCAGATACGCAGTATTTT. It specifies CASSERRGAPDTQYF.